Below, 8 T cell receptor beta chains from the same sample are listed, as sequenced in a study of somatic mutations in cytotoxic T cells in rheumatoid arthritis. This table comes from immunoSEQ multiplex PCR, and its TCRdb copy is limited to in-frame clones, with some not included. The table lists 20,000 or so clones, less than 80% of them singletons. Sequences were obtained from CD8+ T cells sorted from blood. The receptors stem from a man in his sixties in good health.

This clone was counted only a few times. The gene calls are TRBV7-8 and TRBJ2-7; weak D call: TRBD2 (5 bases). Germline V CDR1 and CDR2: SGHVS, FQNEAQ. CDR3 length: 15 amino acids. V was clipped by 1 base and J by 0 bases, with 10 bases between them. The CDR3 coding sequence is TGTGCCAGCAGCTTAGATCCGGGGAGCTCCTACGAGCAGTACTTC. Protein product: CASSLDPGSSYEQYF.

This chain uses TRBV27 with TRBJ2-7, with 7 bases aligning to TRBD2. Germline V gene lookup returns CDR1 MNHEY and CDR2 SMNVEV (reference sequence). This CDR3 contains 15 residues. Losses at the gene ends were 3 bases for V and 4 bases for J; bases not matched to a gene: 9. CDR3 bases: TGTGCCAGCAGTTTCCCCAGCGGGGAAGGTTACGAGCAGTACTTC. Its translation is CASSFPSGEGYEQYF.

The rearrangement uses TRBV7-8 and TRBJ1-1, with D perhaps TRBD1 (5 bases). Germline-derived CDR1 and CDR2 are SGHVS and FQNEAQ. The V end was cut by 6 bases, the J end by 4 bases, with 12 bases between. CDR3 length equals 13 residues. CDR3 sequence (DNA): TGTGCCAGCAGTCTAGTAGGGGTCACTGAAGCTTTCTTT. Its protein is CASSLVGVTEAFF.

V and J are TRBV27 and TRBJ2-7; D remains ambiguous. V lost 5 bases, J lost 5 bases, and 28 bases lay in between. The CDR3 totals 18 residues. Germline lookup yields CDR1 MNHEY and CDR2 SMNVEV (reference sequence). CDR3 nucleotides: TGTGCCAGCAGTCCCCACCCGACACTTAAAGAAGCAAGCCACGAGCAGTACTTC. Its translation: CASSPHPTLKEASHEQYF.

The chain carries TRBV16 and TRBJ2-7; unclear D gene. CDR3 length: 13 residues. Trimming left V 3 bases short and J 1 base short, with 7 bases between. The V gene's germline CDR1 is KGHSY and CDR2 FQNENV. CDR3 bases: TGTGCCAGCAGCCAGCCGGGTTCCTACGAGCAGTACTTC. This sequence encodes CASSQPGSYEQYF.

This rearrangement joins TRBV7-8 to TRBJ1-5; no reliable D call. Germline V gene data show CDR1 as SGHVS and CDR2 as FQNEAQ. This CDR3 has 15 amino acids. V was clipped by 4 bases and J by 4 bases, with 14 bases between them. The CDR3: CASSSEVLLNQPQHF. CDR3 sequence (DNA): TGTGCCAGCAGCTCGGAGGTCTTATTGAATCAGCCCCAGCATTTT.

In DNA form, the CDR3 reads TGCAGCGTTGAAGGGGGGATTGGACAGGGAACCTACGAGCAGTACTTC. Its protein product is CSVEGGIGQGTYEQYF. The gene calls are TRBV29-1 and TRBJ2-7, with 8 bases identical to TRBD1. Trimming took 1 base from V and 2 from J; bases not matched to a gene: 10. Germline CDR1 is SQVTM and CDR2 is ANQGSEA. The CDR3 runs to 16 residues.

The rearrangement uses TRBV4-1 and TRBJ2-4, with D tentatively TRBD2 (7 bases). The length of the CDR3 is 17 residues. Germline CDR1 MGHRA, CDR2 YSYEKL. V dropped 1 base and J dropped 1 base, with 14 bases sitting between them. The CDR3 region has the DNA TGCGCCAGCAGCCAAGTCGGTCGGGGGGCGGCCAAAAACATTCAGTACTTC. Encoded protein: CASSQVGRGAAKNIQYF.